The text below deals with one T cell receptor beta chain. This sample stems from a study of blood T cell repertoires in COVID-19. Clones were read by immunoSEQ multiplex PCR, and TCRdb kept only the in-frame ones, dropping some. This table has under 200,000 clones, 75% to 90% appearing once. Per germline, CDR1 GTSNPN and CDR2 SVGIG (reference sequence). This CDR3 contains 14 residues. The germline V and J ends were trimmed by 0 bases and 7 bases, with 13 bases remaining between them. This TCR was sampled from a woman aged 55-70 years with acute or convalescent COVID-19. The sample comprised peripheral blood. The genes are TRBV30 and TRBJ1-5; no reliable D call. The CDR3 DNA reads TGTGCCTGGAGTGTGGGAGGGTTGTGGCAGCCCCAGCATTTT. Translation gives CAWSVGGLWQPQHF.